This T cell receptor beta chain was observed in a study of CD8+ T cells in alopecia areata. Overall study findings and caveats: Clonality in lesional scalp, especially alopecia totalis/universalis, exceeded that of normal scalp.

This clone was observed a handful of times. Antigen specificity is unknown. In each case, RNA was isolated and then reverse transcribed into cDNA as the sequencing template. Using immunoSEQ multiplex PCR, the repertoire was profiled, and TCRdb retains in-frame clones only, with some absent. The sample lists 110,000 to 150,000 clones, around two thirds occurring once. Looked up from germline, CDR1 is SGHAT and CDR2 is FQNNGV. The V and J ends lost 3 bases and 7 bases respectively, with 16 bases between them. The CDR3 length is 15 residues. Sequenced: CD8+ T cells sorted from blood. This sequence was found in a human donor in good health. The chain joins TRBV11-2 to TRBJ2-1, with D maybe TRBD1 (5 bases). CDR3 nucleotide sequence: TGTGCCAGCAGCTTTAGTTCAGGGATGGGGAATGAGCAGTTCTTC. Encoded protein: CASSFSSGMGNEQFF.